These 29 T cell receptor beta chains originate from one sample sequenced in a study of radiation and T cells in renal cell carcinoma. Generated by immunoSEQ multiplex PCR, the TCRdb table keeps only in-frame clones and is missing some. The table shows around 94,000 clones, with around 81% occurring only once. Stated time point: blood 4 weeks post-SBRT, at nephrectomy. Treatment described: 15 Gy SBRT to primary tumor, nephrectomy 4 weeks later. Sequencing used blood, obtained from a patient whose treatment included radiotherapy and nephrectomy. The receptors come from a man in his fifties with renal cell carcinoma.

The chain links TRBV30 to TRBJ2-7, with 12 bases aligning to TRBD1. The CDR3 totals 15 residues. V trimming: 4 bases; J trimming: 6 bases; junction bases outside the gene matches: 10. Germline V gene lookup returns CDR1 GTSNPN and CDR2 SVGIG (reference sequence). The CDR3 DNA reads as TGTGCCTGGAATCCCCGGGACAGGGGGCTCTCCGAGCAGTACTTC. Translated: CAWNPRDRGLSEQYF.

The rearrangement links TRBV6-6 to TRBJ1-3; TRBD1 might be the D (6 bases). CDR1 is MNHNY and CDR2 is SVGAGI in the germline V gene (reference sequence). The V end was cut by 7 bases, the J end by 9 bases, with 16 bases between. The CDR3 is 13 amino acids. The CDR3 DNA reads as TGTGCCAGCAATCCTCACAGGGAGCCCACCATATATTTT. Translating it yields CASNPHREPTIYF.

The CDR3 protein is CAWSPGTEGGYGYTF. CDR3 coding DNA: TGTGCCTGGAGCCCTGGGACAGAGGGGGGCTATGGCTACACCTTC. The chain carries TRBV30 and TRBJ1-2, with 7 bases that match TRBD1. The CDR3 spans 15 residues. The germline gives CDR1 GTSNPN, CDR2 SVGIG (reference sequence). V lost 3 bases and J lost 4; bases outside the gene matches: 11.

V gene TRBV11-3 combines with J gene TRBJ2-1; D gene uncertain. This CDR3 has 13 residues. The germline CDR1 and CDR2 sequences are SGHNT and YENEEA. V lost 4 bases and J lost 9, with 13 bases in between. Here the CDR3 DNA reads TGTGCCAGCAGCTCGTGGGGTTATGGTGAGCAGTTCTTC. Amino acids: CASSSWGYGEQFF.

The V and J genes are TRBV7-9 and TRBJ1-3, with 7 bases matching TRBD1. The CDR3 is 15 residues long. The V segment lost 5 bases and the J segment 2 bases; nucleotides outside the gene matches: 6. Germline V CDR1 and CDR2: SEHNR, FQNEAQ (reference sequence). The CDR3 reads CASSHPDRAGNTIYF. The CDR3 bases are TGTGCCAGCAGCCACCCCGACAGGGCTGGAAACACCATATATTTT.

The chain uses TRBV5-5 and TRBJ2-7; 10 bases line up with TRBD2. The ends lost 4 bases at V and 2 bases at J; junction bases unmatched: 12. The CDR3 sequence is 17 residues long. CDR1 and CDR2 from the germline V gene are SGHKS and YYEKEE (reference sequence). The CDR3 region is CASSLGAWTSGTYEQYF. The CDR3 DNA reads TGTGCCAGCAGCCTTGGAGCTTGGACTAGCGGAACCTACGAGCAGTACTTC.

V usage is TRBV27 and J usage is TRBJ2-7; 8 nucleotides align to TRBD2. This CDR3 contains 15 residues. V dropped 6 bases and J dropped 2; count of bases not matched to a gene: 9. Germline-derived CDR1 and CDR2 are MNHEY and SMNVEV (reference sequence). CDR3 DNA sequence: TGTGCCAGCAGCCCGAAAGGGACTAGGGCCTACGAGCAGTACTTC. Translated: CASSPKGTRAYEQYF.

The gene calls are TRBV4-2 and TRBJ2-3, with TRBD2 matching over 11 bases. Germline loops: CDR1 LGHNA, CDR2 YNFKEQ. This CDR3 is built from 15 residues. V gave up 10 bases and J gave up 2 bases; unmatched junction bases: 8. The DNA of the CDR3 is TGTGCCACCCGCCTTAGCGGGGGGGCCACAGATACGCAGTATTTT. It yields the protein CATRLSGGATDTQYF.

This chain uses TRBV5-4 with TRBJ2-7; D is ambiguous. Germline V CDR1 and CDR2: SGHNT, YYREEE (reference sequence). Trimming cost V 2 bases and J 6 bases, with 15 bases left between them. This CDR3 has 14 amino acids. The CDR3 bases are TGTGCCAGCAGCTTCTGGGCCGAGACCGCCGAGCAGTACTTC. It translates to CASSFWAETAEQYF. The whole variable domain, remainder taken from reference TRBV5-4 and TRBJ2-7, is ETGVTQSPTHLIKTRGQQVTLRCSSQSGHNTVSWYQQALGQGPQFIFQYYREEENGRGNFPPRFSGLQFPNYSSELNVNALELDDSALYLCASSFWAETAEQYFGPGTRLTVT.

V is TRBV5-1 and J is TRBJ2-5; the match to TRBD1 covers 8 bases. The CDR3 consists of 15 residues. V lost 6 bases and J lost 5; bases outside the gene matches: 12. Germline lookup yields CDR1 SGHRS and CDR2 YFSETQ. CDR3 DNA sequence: TGCGCCAGCAAAGGACAGGGCATCTCTCAGGAGACCCAGTACTTC. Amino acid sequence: CASKGQGISQETQYF.

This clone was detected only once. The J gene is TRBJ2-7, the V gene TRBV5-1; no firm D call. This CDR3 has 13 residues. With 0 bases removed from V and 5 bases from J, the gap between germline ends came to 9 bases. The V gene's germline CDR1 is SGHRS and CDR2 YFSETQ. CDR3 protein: CASSLGDNNEQYF. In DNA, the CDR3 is TGCGCCAGCAGCTTGGGGGATAACAACGAGCAGTACTTC.

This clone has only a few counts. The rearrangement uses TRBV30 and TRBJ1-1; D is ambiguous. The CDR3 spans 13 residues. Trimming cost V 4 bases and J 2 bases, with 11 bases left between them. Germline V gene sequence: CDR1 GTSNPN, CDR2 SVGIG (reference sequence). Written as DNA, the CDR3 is TGTGCCTGGACCCGAAATGAAAACACTGAAGCTTTCTTT. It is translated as CAWTRNENTEAFF.

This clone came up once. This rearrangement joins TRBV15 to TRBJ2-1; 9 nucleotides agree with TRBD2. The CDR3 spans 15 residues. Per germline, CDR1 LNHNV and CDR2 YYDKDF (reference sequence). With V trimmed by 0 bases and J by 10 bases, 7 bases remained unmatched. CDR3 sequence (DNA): TGTGCCACCAGCAGAGATCAGGGACTAGCTGAAGAGCAGTTCTTC. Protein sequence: CATSRDQGLAEEQFF.

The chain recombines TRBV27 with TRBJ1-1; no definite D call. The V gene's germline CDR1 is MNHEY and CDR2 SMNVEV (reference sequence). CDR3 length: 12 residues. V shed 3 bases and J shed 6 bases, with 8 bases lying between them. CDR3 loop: CASSFPGAEAFF. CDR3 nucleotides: TGTGCCAGCAGTTTCCCAGGTGCTGAAGCTTTCTTT.

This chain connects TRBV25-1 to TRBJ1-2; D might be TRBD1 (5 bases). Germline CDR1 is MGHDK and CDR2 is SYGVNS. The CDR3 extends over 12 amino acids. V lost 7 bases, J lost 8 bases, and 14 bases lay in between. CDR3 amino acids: CASNGNRQGYTF. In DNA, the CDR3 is TGTGCCAGCAATGGAAACAGGCAGGGCTACACCTTC.

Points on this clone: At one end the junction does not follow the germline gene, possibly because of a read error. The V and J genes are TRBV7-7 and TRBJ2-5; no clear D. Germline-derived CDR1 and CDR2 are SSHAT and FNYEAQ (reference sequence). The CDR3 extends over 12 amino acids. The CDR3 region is CASSLDRVTQYF. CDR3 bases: TGTGCTAGCAGCTTAGACCGGGTGACCCAGTACTTC.

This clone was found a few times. The CDR3 loop reads CASSSTWDGTGTQYF. In DNA, the CDR3 is TGTGCCAGCAGCTCAACTTGGGATGGGACTGGGACCCAGTACTTC. This chain connects TRBV7-8 to TRBJ2-5; D is perhaps TRBD2 (6 bases). The V end was cut by 4 bases, the J end by 7 bases, with 19 bases between. CDR1 is SGHVS, CDR2 FQNEAQ, per germline. This CDR3 is built from 15 residues. Based on the CDR3 plus reference TRBV7-8 and TRBJ2-5, the full variable domain is GAGVSQSPRYKVAKRGQDVALRCDPISGHVSLFWYQQALGQGPEFLTYFQNEAQLDKSGLPSDRFFAERPEGSVSTLKIQRTQQEDSAVYLCASSSTWDGTGTQYFGPGTRLLVL.

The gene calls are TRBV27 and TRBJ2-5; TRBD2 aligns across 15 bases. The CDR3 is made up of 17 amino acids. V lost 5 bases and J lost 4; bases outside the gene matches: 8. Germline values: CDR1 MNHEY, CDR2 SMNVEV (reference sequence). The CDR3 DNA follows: TGTGCCAGCAGTCCCGGGACTAGCGGGAGGAGCGGAGAGACCCAGTACTTC. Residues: CASSPGTSGRSGETQYF.

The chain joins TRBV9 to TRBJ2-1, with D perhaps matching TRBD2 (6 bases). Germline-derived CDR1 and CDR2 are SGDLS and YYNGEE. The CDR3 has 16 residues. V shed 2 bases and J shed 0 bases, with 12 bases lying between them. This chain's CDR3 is CASSVTGDPSYNEQFF. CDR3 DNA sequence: TGTGCCAGCAGCGTCACGGGGGATCCCTCCTACAATGAGCAGTTCTTC.

CDR3: CATEDRDGSEAFF. The CDR3 bases are TGTGCCACCGAGGACAGGGACGGGTCTGAAGCTTTCTTT. The rearrangement joins TRBV10-3 to TRBJ1-1; TRBD1 matches at 8 bases. The trim removed 10 bases at V and 6 bases at J, leaving 10 bases unmatched. Germline V gives CDR1 ENHRY, CDR2 SYGVKD. The CDR3 covers 13 residues.

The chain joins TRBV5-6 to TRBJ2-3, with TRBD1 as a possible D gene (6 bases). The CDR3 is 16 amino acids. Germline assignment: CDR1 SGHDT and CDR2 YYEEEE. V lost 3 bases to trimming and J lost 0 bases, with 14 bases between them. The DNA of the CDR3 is TGTGCCAGCAGCTCGGGCGGACAGCGAAGCACAGATACGCAGTATTTT. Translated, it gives CASSSGGQRSTDTQYF.

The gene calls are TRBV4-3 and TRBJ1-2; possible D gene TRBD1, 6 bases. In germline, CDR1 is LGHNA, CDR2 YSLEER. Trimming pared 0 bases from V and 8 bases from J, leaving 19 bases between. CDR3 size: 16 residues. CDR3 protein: CASSQDLGTPFGGYTF. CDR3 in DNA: TGCGCCAGCAGCCAAGATCTCGGGACACCTTTTGGGGGCTACACCTTC.

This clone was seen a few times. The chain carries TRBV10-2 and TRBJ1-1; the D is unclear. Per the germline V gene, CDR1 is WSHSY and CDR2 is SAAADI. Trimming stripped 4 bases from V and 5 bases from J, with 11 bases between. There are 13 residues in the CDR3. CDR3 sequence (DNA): TGCGCCAGCAGTGGACTATCGGGGACTGAAGCTTTCTTT. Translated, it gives CASSGLSGTEAFF.

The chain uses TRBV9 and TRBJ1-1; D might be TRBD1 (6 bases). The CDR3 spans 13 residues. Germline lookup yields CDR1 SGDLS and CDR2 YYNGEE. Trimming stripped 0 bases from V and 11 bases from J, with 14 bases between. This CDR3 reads CASSVGWGAAAFF. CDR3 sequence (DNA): TGTGCCAGCAGCGTAGGTTGGGGGGCCGCGGCTTTCTTT.

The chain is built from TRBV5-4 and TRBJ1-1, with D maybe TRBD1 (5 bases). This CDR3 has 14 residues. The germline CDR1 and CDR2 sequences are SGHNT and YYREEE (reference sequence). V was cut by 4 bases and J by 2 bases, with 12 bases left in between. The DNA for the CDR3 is TGTGCCAGCAGCAGGATAGGGGACAACACTGAAGCTTTCTTT. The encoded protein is CASSRIGDNTEAFF.

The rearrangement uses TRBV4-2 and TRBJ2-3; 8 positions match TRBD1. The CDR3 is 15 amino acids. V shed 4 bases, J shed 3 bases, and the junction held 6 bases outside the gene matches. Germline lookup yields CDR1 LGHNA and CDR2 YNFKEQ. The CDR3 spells CASSPGQVVTDTQYF. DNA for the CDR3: TGTGCCAGCAGCCCGGGACAGGTTGTGACAGATACGCAGTATTTT.

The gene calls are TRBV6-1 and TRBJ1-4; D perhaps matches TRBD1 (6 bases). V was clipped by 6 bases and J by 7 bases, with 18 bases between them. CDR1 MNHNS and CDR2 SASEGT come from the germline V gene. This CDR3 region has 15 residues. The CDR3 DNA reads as TGTGCCAGCAGCCCCATCAACGCGGGGGCTGAAAAACTGTTTTTT. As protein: CASSPINAGAEKLFF.

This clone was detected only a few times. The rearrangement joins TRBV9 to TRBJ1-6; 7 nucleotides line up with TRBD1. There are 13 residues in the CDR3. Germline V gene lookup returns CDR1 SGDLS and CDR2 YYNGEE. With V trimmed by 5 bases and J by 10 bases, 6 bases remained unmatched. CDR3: CASSQGVPSPLHF. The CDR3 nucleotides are TGTGCCAGCAGTCAGGGGGTTCCCTCACCCCTCCACTTT.

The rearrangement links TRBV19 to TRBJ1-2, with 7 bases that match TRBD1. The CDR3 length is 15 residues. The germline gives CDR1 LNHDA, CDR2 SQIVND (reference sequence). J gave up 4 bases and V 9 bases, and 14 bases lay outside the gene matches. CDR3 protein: CARSLNSGTAYGYTF. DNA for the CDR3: TGTGCCAGAAGCCTCAATTCCGGGACAGCCTATGGCTACACCTTC.